These 17 T cell receptor beta chains originate from one sample sequenced in a study of T cell responses to AZD1222 COVID-19 vaccine. Using immunoSEQ multiplex PCR, the repertoire was profiled, and TCRdb retains in-frame clones only, with some absent. Its clone listing holds over 140,000 clones. The specimen sequenced was peripheral blood. The receptors come from an adult in good health.

CDR3 nucleotide sequence: TGCGCCAGCAGCAACCGCAACCTGGGCCAGAACACCGGGGAGCTGTTTTTT. Translated, it gives CASSNRNLGQNTGELFF. The genes are TRBV5-1 and TRBJ2-2; no definite D call. Germline V gene lookup returns CDR1 SGHRS and CDR2 YFSETQ. This CDR3 has 17 amino acids. Between the trimmed V and J ends, which lost 4 bases and 1 base, there was a span of 17 bases.

V gene TRBV9 combines with J gene TRBJ1-2; D not certain. V was shortened by 0 bases and J by 2 bases, with 11 bases between the two germline ends. Germline loops: CDR1 SGDLS, CDR2 YYNGEE. The CDR3 spans 15 residues. The CDR3 DNA reads as TGTGCCAGCAGCGTAGCGGCCAGAAACAACTATGGCTACACCTTC. The encoded protein is CASSVAARNNYGYTF. The full variable domain, with the rest looked up from reference TRBV9 and TRBJ1-2, is DSGVTQTPKHLITATGQRVTLRCSPRSGDLSVYWYQQSLDQGLQFLIQYYNGEERAKGNILERFSAQQFPDLHSELNLSSLELGDSALYFCASSVAARNNYGYTFGSGTRLTVV.

This chain joins TRBV28 and TRBJ2-5; D is unclear. CDR3 length: 15 amino acids. The ends were cut back, 1 base at V and 5 bases at J, with 14 bases in the middle. Germline CDR1 reads MDHEN; CDR2 reads SYDVKM. For the CDR3, the DNA is TGTGCCAGCAGTTTATCGGTTGGGTTGTGGGAGACCCAGTACTTC. Translating gives CASSLSVGLWETQYF.

This chain joins TRBV6-5 and TRBJ1-2, with TRBD1 identical over 7 bases. Germline CDR1 and CDR2: MNHEY and SVGAGI. The trim removed 6 bases at V and 2 bases at J, leaving 3 bases unmatched. The CDR3 sequence is 13 residues long. The CDR3 region has the DNA TGTGCCAGCAGGACAGGGATCAACTATGGCTACACCTTC. Translating it yields CASRTGINYGYTF.

The J gene is TRBJ2-4, the V gene TRBV5-8; no reliable D call. This CDR3 is built from 15 residues. From germline, CDR1 is SGHTS and CDR2 YDEGEE. The V end was cut by 2 bases, the J end by 2 bases, with 11 bases between. The CDR3 loop reads CASSFSGGSKNIQYF. CDR3 coding DNA: TGTGCCAGCAGCTTTTCGGGCGGCTCCAAAAACATTCAGTACTTC.

The chain joins TRBV5-5 to TRBJ1-6; D unresolved. The germline gives CDR1 SGHKS, CDR2 YYEKEE (reference sequence). The length of the CDR3 is 16 residues. Trimming left V 0 bases short and J 6 bases short, with 13 bases between. The CDR3 loop reads CASSLAAGRANSPLHF. The CDR3 nucleotides are TGTGCCAGCAGCTTGGCGGCCGGACGGGCTAATTCACCCCTCCACTTT. Together with reference TRBV5-5 and TRBJ1-6, the CDR3 gives the full variable domain: DAGVTQSPTHLIKTRGQQVTLRCSPISGHKSVSWYQQVLGQGPQFIFQYYEKEERGRGNFPDRFSARQFPNYSSELNVNALLLGDSALYLCASSLAAGRANSPLHFGNGTRLTVT.

V and J are TRBV6-5 and TRBJ2-2; TRBD1 agrees at 9 bases. This CDR3 has 14 amino acids. Germline CDR1 and CDR2: MNHEY and SVGAGI. Unmatched junction bases numbered 6, after V lost 7 bases and J lost 6 bases. Here the CDR3 reads CASTRDRVAGELFF. The CDR3 DNA follows: TGTGCCAGCACCCGGGACAGGGTCGCCGGGGAGCTGTTTTTT.

J is TRBJ1-2 and V is TRBV5-1, with 8 nucleotides matching TRBD1. CDR1 and CDR2 (germline): SGHRS, YFSETQ. CDR3 length: 14 amino acids. Losses at the gene ends were 0 bases for V and 4 bases for J; bases not matched to a gene: 2. CDR3 protein: CASSLGQGSYGYTF. Written as DNA, the CDR3 is TGCGCCAGCAGCTTGGGACAGGGGAGCTATGGCTACACCTTC.

The chain links TRBV13 to TRBJ2-1, with 8 bases lining up with TRBD2. Germline CDR1 and CDR2: PRHDT and FYEKMQ (reference sequence). The CDR3 is 14 residues long. Trimming cost V 0 bases and J 10 bases; bases outside gene matches: 5. For the CDR3, the DNA is TGTGCCAGCAGCTTAGGACTAGCGGATGGCGAGCAGTTCTTC. It yields the protein CASSLGLADGEQFF.

The chain has TRBV4-1 and TRBJ1-6, with D uncertain. The ends were cut back, 0 bases at V and 10 bases at J, with 10 bases in the middle. The germline V gene has CDR1 MGHRA and CDR2 YSYEKL. The CDR3 is 14 residues long. The CDR3 is CASSQDFPISPLHF. Here the CDR3 DNA reads TGCGCCAGCAGCCAAGATTTCCCCATCTCACCCCTCCACTTT.

J is TRBJ2-7 and V is TRBV7-2; D is unclear. Between the trimmed V and J ends, which lost 1 base and 3 bases, there was a span of 7 bases. From germline, CDR1 is SGHTA and CDR2 FQGNSA. This CDR3 contains 13 residues. The CDR3 sequence is CASSLDSDYEQYF. CDR3 sequence (DNA): TGTGCCAGCAGCTTAGATTCGGACTACGAGCAGTACTTC. The variable domain in full, completed from reference TRBV7-2 and TRBJ2-7, reads GAGVSQSPSNKVTEKGKDVELRCDPISGHTALYWYRQSLGQGLEFLIYFQGNSAPDKSGLPSDRFSAERTGGSVSTLTIQRTQQEDSAVYLCASSLDSDYEQYFGPGTRLTVT.

This chain connects TRBV4-3 to TRBJ2-7, with 7 bases identical to TRBD1. CDR3 length: 15 residues. Germline V lookup: CDR1 LGHNA, CDR2 YSLEER. The J segment lost 3 bases and the V segment lost 3 bases, leaving 8 bases of the junction unmatched. This chain's CDR3 is CASSHQTGVSYEQYF. CDR3 DNA: TGCGCCAGCAGCCACCAAACAGGGGTGAGCTACGAGCAGTACTTC.

The genes are TRBV7-9 and TRBJ1-2; possible D gene TRBD1, 5 bases. V was clipped by 1 base and J by 8 bases, with 17 bases between them. From germline, CDR1 is SEHNR and CDR2 FQNEAQ (reference sequence). This CDR3 spans 15 amino acids. The CDR3 spells CASSLGVGGEYGYTF. The CDR3 coding sequence is TGTGCCAGCAGCTTAGGTGTGGGAGGGGAGTACGGCTACACCTTC.

The V gene is TRBV19, the J gene TRBJ1-5; D is unresolved. V was pared by 3 bases and J by 5 bases, with 11 bases between. Germline values: CDR1 LNHDA, CDR2 SQIVND (reference sequence). The CDR3 consists of 14 residues. The CDR3 DNA sequence: TGTGCCAGTAGTATGGGGAGGATCTATCAGCCCCAGCATTTT. Its translation: CASSMGRIYQPQHF. Together with reference TRBV19 and TRBJ1-5, the CDR3 gives the full variable domain: DGGITQSPKYLFRKEGQNVTLSCEQNLNHDAMYWYRQDPGQGLRLIYYSQIVNDFQKGDIAEGYSVSREKKESFPLTVTSAQKNPTAFYLCASSMGRIYQPQHFGDGTRLSIL.

The chain has TRBV5-8 and TRBJ1-2, with D unresolved. The CDR3 totals 13 residues. In germline, CDR1 is SGHTS, CDR2 YDEGEE. V dropped 2 bases and J dropped 4 bases, with 9 bases sitting between them. CDR3 in DNA: TGTGCCAGCAGCTTTCAACGGACCTATGGCTACACCTTC. Residues: CASSFQRTYGYTF.

The chain combines TRBV19 with TRBJ2-5; D possibly corresponds to TRBD2 (6 bases). Trimming removed 3 bases from V and 4 bases from J, with 15 bases in between. CDR3 length equals 15 residues. Germline V gives CDR1 LNHDA, CDR2 SQIVND (reference sequence). The CDR3 reads CASSISGDSAETQYF. The CDR3 DNA reads as TGTGCCAGTAGTATTTCGGGGGATTCGGCAGAGACCCAGTACTTC.

The J gene is TRBJ2-2, the V gene TRBV11-3, with D tentatively TRBD1 (6 bases). V was shortened by 1 base and J by 4 bases, with 10 bases between the two germline ends. The germline V gene encodes CDR1 SGHNT and CDR2 YENEEA. The CDR3 sequence is 15 residues long. CDR3 bases: TGTGCCAGCAGCTTAGCAGGGGTCGGCACCGGGGAGCTGTTTTTT. This codes for CASSLAGVGTGELFF.